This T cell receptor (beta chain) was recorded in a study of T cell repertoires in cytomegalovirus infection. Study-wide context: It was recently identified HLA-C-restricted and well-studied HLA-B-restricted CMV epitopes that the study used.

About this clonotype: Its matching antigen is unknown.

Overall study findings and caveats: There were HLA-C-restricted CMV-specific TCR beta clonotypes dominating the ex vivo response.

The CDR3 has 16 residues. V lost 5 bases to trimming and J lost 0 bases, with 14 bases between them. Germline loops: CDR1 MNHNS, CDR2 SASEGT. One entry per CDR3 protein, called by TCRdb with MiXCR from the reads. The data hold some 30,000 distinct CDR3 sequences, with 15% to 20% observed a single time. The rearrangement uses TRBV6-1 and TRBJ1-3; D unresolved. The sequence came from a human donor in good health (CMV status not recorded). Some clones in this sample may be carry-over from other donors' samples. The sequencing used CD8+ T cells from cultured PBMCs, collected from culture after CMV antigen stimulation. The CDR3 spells CASSFGGSSSGNTIYF. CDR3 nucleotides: TGTGCCAGCAGTTTCGGCGGATCGAGCTCTGGAAACACCATATATTTT.